The T cell receptor (beta chain) under discussion was sequenced for a study of OX40 agonist ivuxolimab in advanced cancers. In the study overall: The diagnoses of dose-escalation patients were hepatocellular carcinoma, melanoma, renal cell or head and neck cancer.

Trimming left V 4 bases short and J 6 bases short, with 14 bases between. Germline CDR1 is SGHRS and CDR2 is YFSETQ. The CDR3 has 13 amino acids. Clones were sequenced by immunoSEQ multiplex PCR, and TCRdb holds only the in-frame ones, with some missing. The table records roughly 66,000 clones, roughly 84% of them present only once. With regard to this clone: Antigen: not known.

Findings of the study overall: Researchers report that CD8+ T cells had, on average, more expanded clones than CD4+.

The chain employs TRBV5-1 and TRBJ2-7; D not resolved. The receptor was isolated from an adult with an advanced solid tumor such as melanoma, head and neck, liver or kidney cancer. Sequenced material: CD4+ or CD8+ T cells sorted from blood, taken in a trial of the OX40 agonist ivuxolimab. CDR3 nucleotide sequence: TGCGCCAGCAGCCAGAATTACCGTCTCGAGCAGTACTTC. Residues: CASSQNYRLEQYF.